Listed here are 18 T cell receptor beta chains from one sample, sequenced in a study of cytomegalovirus exposure and HLA in healthy donors. Use of 60 Vbeta and 13 Jbeta primers characterized the PCR. This table comes from immunoSEQ multiplex PCR, and its TCRdb copy is limited to in-frame clones, with some not included. The sample includes more than 95,000 clones, approximately 71% of them seen just once. The sample was PBMCs. These receptors were obtained from a woman in her fifties or sixties in good health and CMV-seronegative.

V gene TRBV5-4 combines with J gene TRBJ2-2; 8 bases map to TRBD1. This CDR3 comprises 17 residues. The trim removed 3 bases at V and 0 bases at J, leaving 7 bases unmatched. Germline CDR1 reads SGHNT; CDR2 reads YYREEE (reference sequence). CDR3 sequence reads: CASSSRTGPANTGELFF. Here the CDR3 DNA reads TGTGCCAGCAGCTCAAGGACAGGGCCTGCGAACACCGGGGAGCTGTTTTTT.

This chain links TRBV10-3 with TRBJ2-3; 7 bases agree with TRBD1. The junction had 3 bases not matched to a gene; V was cut back by 0 bases and J by 3 bases. In germline, CDR1 is ENHRY, CDR2 SYGVKD. The CDR3 totals 15 residues. The CDR3, as DNA: TGTGCCATCAGTGAGTCAGGGGGCAGGACAGATACGCAGTATTTT. It translates to CAISESGGRTDTQYF.

The chain links TRBV5-5 to TRBJ2-7, with a tentative D call TRBD1 (6 bases). Trimming shortened V by 0 bases and J by 4 bases, and 11 bases separated the two germline ends. This CDR3 contains 14 residues. CDR1 is SGHKS and CDR2 is YYEKEE in the germline V gene (reference sequence). Written as DNA, the CDR3 is TGTGCCAGCAGCTTGGTCATTCAGGGGTACGAGCAGTACTTC. This gives the protein CASSLVIQGYEQYF.

This clone was observed a single time. J is TRBJ2-3 and V is TRBV5-6; 7 nucleotides match TRBD1. CDR1 and CDR2 (germline): SGHDT, YYEEEE. This CDR3 comprises 15 residues. J was trimmed by 4 bases and V by 3 bases; bases with no gene match: 8. The CDR3 reads CASSSRAGGSDTQYF. The DNA for the CDR3 is TGTGCCAGCAGCTCACGGGCAGGGGGATCAGATACGCAGTATTTT.

This clone was observed once. The chain carries TRBV2 and TRBJ2-2; D gene uncertain. Trimming shortened V by 4 bases and J by 6 bases, and 9 bases separated the two germline ends. CDR1 and CDR2 (germline): SNHLY, FYNNEI. CDR3 size: 13 residues. DNA of the CDR3: TGTGCCAGCAGTGTCCGTATCTCCGGGGAGCTGTTTTTT. Translated: CASSVRISGELFF.

This clone was observed a few times. The gene calls are TRBV30 and TRBJ1-3; TRBD1 aligns across 10 bases. The length of the CDR3 is 14 residues. The J segment lost 4 bases and the V segment lost 4 bases, leaving 4 bases of the junction unmatched. Germline CDR1 is GTSNPN and CDR2 is SVGIG (reference sequence). CDR3 in DNA: TGTGCCTGGACCGGGACAGGGGCAGGAAACACCATATATTTT. Amino acid sequence: CAWTGTGAGNTIYF. Looking up the rest from reference TRBV30 and TRBJ1-3 gives the full variable domain: SQTIHQWPATLVQPVGSPLSLECTVEGTSNPNLYWYRQAAGRGLQLLFYSVGIGQISSEVPQNLSASRPQDRQFILSSKKLLLSDSGFYLCAWTGTGAGNTIYFGEGSWLTVV.

The CDR3 coding sequence is TGTGCCAGCAGTTCTCCAGGGATACATGAGGCTTTCTTT. Amino acids: CASSSPGIHEAFF. This chain links TRBV6-5 with TRBJ1-1, with D maybe TRBD1 (5 bases). Deletions cut 4 bases from V and 11 bases from J, with 17 bases between. Germline V CDR1 and CDR2: MNHEY, SVGAGI. The CDR3 runs 13 residues.

This chain joins TRBV7-2 and TRBJ2-5; 9 bases are a match to TRBD2. Germline V gene data show CDR1 as SGHTA and CDR2 as FQGNSA. The CDR3 sequence is 16 residues long. The ends lost 2 bases at V and 4 bases at J; junction bases unmatched: 8. The CDR3, as DNA: TGTGCCAGCAGCTTACGGTCTCTAGCGGGAACAGAGACCCAGTACTTC. Protein product: CASSLRSLAGTETQYF.

The chain links TRBV5-4 to TRBJ2-1; 7 positions match TRBD2. This CDR3 is built from 13 residues. The germline V gene encodes CDR1 SGHNT and CDR2 YYREEE (reference sequence). The J segment lost 8 bases and the V segment lost 2 bases, leaving 4 bases of the junction unmatched. The CDR3 loop reads CASSFSGTDEQFF. CDR3 bases: TGTGCCAGCAGCTTCAGCGGGACCGATGAGCAGTTCTTC.

The V gene is TRBV9, the J gene TRBJ2-5, with D perhaps matching TRBD2 (5 bases). Trimming took 0 bases from V and 3 from J, leaving 18 bases between them. The CDR3 loop spans 17 amino acids. Germline loops: CDR1 SGDLS, CDR2 YYNGEE. The DNA of the CDR3 is TGTGCCAGCAGCGTAGCGGCCTCTGGGCTAGCAGAAGAGACCCAGTACTTC. It codes for CASSVAASGLAEETQYF.

This clone occurred once. This chain uses TRBV15 with TRBJ2-7; no definite D call. The CDR3 extends over 14 amino acids. CDR1 is LNHNV and CDR2 is YYDKDF in the germline V gene (reference sequence). V lost 0 bases to trimming and J lost 4 bases, with 10 bases between them. DNA of the CDR3: TGTGCCACCAGCAGAGAGTTCACCACTTACGAGCAGTACTTC. Its translation is CATSREFTTYEQYF.

The chain combines TRBV19 with TRBJ2-7; 7 nucleotides match TRBD1. Germline CDR1 LNHDA, CDR2 SQIVND (reference sequence). V was clipped by 9 bases and J by 5 bases; unmatched bases: 16. This CDR3 is built from 15 residues. CDR3 region: CARLRDSLPFHEQYF. The CDR3 DNA is TGTGCCAGGCTCCGGGACAGTCTTCCTTTCCACGAGCAGTACTTC.

The gene calls are TRBV21-1 and TRBJ2-7; the table's D call, TRBD2, has no DNA check behind it. TRBV21-1 represents a pseudogene. This CDR3 spans 15 amino acids. CDR3 loop: CASSTPGLDSYEQYF. The CDR3 DNA follows: TGTGCCAGCAGCACCCCGGGACTGGACTCCTACGAGCAGTACTTC.

The CDR3 DNA reads TGTGCCATCACGGACAGGGGAGCCTATAATTCACCCCTCCACTTT. Residues: CAITDRGAYNSPLHF. This rearrangement joins TRBV6-1 to TRBJ1-6; 9 nucleotides line up with TRBD1. V was clipped by 10 bases and J by 2 bases; unmatched bases: 6. The CDR3 runs 15 residues. From germline, CDR1 is MNHNS and CDR2 SASEGT.

This clone was counted a few times. J is TRBJ2-1 and V is TRBV6-5, with 7 positions matching TRBD1. V shed 7 bases and J 5 bases; nucleotides not matched to a gene: 2. This CDR3 contains 12 residues. The germline CDR1 and CDR2 sequences are MNHEY and SVGAGI. The CDR3 reads CASTTGDNEQFF. Here the CDR3 DNA reads TGTGCCAGCACTACAGGGGACAATGAGCAGTTCTTC.

The chain combines TRBV5-6 with TRBJ2-1, with 9 bases lining up with TRBD2. Germline loops: CDR1 SGHDT, CDR2 YYEEEE. Trimming cost V 3 bases and J 5 bases; bases outside gene matches: 9. The CDR3 runs to 16 residues. The CDR3 nucleotides read TGTGCCAGCAGCTCCCGGGGGTGGACTAGCGACAATGAGCAGTTCTTC. This codes for CASSSRGWTSDNEQFF. The whole variable domain, remainder taken from reference TRBV5-6 and TRBJ2-1, is DAGVTQSPTHLIKTRGQQVTLRCSPKSGHDTVSWYQQALGQGPQFIFQYYEEEERQRGNFPDRFSGHQFPNYSSELNVNALLLGDSALYLCASSSRGWTSDNEQFFGPGTRLTVL.

The chain has TRBV7-9 and TRBJ2-5, with D tentatively TRBD2 (6 bases). TRBJ2-7 explains the end of the DNA better; the J call may be wrong. The germline V gene has CDR1 SEHNR and CDR2 FQNEAQ (reference sequence). The CDR3 is made up of 14 amino acids. CDR3 bases: TGTGCCAGCAGCTCCCCGGAAGCGGGTTACGAGCAGTACTTC. Amino acid sequence: CASSSPEAGYEQYF.

V is TRBV7-2 and J is TRBJ1-5; no clear D. Germline lookup yields CDR1 SGHTA and CDR2 FQGNSA. Trimming cost V 4 bases and J 6 bases, with 13 bases left between them. The CDR3 contains 14 residues. Written as DNA, the CDR3 is TGTGCCAGCAGCTACTCGGGATCCGGTCAGCCCCAGCATTTT. It codes for CASSYSGSGQPQHF.